The present entry profiles one TCR beta chain with its context. Antigen: not known. The total RNA that was extracted per sample amounted to at least 5 micrograms. The sample is drawn from a study of blood T cells in healthy people across ages. Study findings and constraints: Researchers judged that diversity estimates from one million T cells fell short of true values.

It was with a sample-barcoded 5' primer and a J-beta primer mix that a second PCR of roughly 7 to 12 cycles was run. TCRdb itself ran the 5' RACE reads through MiXCR, one entry per CDR3 protein. The sample has 600,000 to 800,000 distinct CDR3 sequences; approximately 52% are singletons. This CDR3 spans 13 amino acids. Trimming removed 6 bases at V and 2 bases at J, with 9 bases between. Per germline, CDR1 WSHSY and CDR2 SAAADI. The receptor was derived from a woman of 80 years or more in good health. The rearrangement joins TRBV10-2 to TRBJ2-3, with a tentative D call TRBD1 (6 bases). Material: blood. CDR3 in amino acids: CASRDRYTDTQYF. The CDR3 nucleotides read TGCGCCAGCAGGGACAGATACACAGATACGCAGTATTTT.